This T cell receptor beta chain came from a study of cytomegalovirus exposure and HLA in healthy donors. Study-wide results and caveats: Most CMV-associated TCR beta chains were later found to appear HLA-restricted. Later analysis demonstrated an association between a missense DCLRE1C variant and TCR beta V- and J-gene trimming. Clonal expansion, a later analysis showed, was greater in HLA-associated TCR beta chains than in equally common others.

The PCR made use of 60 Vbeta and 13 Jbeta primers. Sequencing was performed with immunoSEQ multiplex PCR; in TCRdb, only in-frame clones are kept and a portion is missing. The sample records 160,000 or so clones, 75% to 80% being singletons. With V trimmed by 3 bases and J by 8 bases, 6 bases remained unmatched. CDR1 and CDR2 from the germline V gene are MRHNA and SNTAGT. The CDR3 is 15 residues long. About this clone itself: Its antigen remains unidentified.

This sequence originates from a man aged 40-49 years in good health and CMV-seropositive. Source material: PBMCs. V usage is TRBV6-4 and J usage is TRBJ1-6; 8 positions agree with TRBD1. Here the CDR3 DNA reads TGTGCCAGCAGTGAGGCCGGGACAGGATATTCACCCCTCCACTTT. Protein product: CASSEAGTGYSPLHF.